This is a list of T cell receptor beta chains from one sample in a study of T cell responses to AZD1222 COVID-19 vaccine. The assay was immunoSEQ multiplex PCR, and TCRdb's table has in-frame clones only and misses some. The table includes some 66,000 clones, less than 90% detected once. This specimen was peripheral blood, taken on day 0 of AZD1222 vaccination. These receptors all stem from an adult in good health. Each CDR3 is given with its conserved first and last residue. A D gene is named only where the DNA matches it firmly. Clone size, where shown, is once, few, many, or a class for clones that have expanded.

-	-	TRBV6-6	TRBJ1-3	CASSSSRNPSGNTIYF	TGTGCCAGCAGTTCAAGCAGGAATCCCTCTGGAAACACCATATATTTT
-	-	TRBV3-1/TRBV3-2	TRBJ1-1	CASSQVDVTEAFF	TGTGCCAGCAGCCAAGTGGACGTCACTGAAGCTTTCTTT
-	-	TRBV5-4	TRBJ1-3	CASSTRVGAGNTIYF	TGTGCCAGCAGCACAAGGGTGGGCGCTGGAAACACCATATATTTT
-	TRBD1	TRBV2	TRBJ1-1	CASSEADRKTEDTEAFF	TGTGCCAGCAGTGAAGCGGACAGGAAAACGGAGGACACTGAAGCTTTCTTT
-	-	TRBV9	TRBJ2-7	CASSVGAGAGYEQYF	TGTGCCAGCAGCGTAGGGGCCGGGGCAGGCTACGAGCAGTACTTC
-	-	TRBV5-1	TRBJ1-6	CASTEGRGGSPLHF	TGCGCCAGCACCGAAGGGAGGGGGGGATCACCCCTCCACTTT
-	-	TRBV30	TRBJ1-3	CAWIAGTSGNTIYF	TGTGCCTGGATAGCCGGGACCTCTGGAAACACCATATATTTT
once	TRBD2	TRBV27	TRBJ2-1	CASSESGGAGNEQFF	TGTGCCAGCAGCGAAAGCGGGGGGGCCGGCAATGAGCAGTTCTTC
-	TRBD2	TRBV7-2	TRBJ2-7	CASSLGWEGYEQYF	TGTGCCAGCAGCTTAGGGTGGGAGGGTTACGAGCAGTACTTC
-	-	TRBV7-9	TRBJ1-2	CASSLLGPPALVGGYGYTF	TGTGCCAGCAGCTTACTTGGGCCCCCTGCGCTTGTAGGGGGCTATGGCTACACCTTC
-	-	TRBV5-1	TRBJ1-2	CASSLDGSDYGYTF	TGCGCCAGCAGCTTGGACGGCTCTGACTATGGCTACACCTTC
-	-	TRBV7-9	TRBJ2-5	CATRGGAEETQYF	TGTGCCACCAGGGGGGGGGCCGAAGAGACCCAGTACTTC
-	-	TRBV10-2	TRBJ2-3	CASSVNGHTDTQYF	TGCGCCAGCAGTGTAAACGGACACACAGATACGCAGTATTTT
-	-	TRBV2	TRBJ2-7	CASFQASYEQYF	TGTGCCAGCTTCCAGGCCTCCTACGAGCAGTACTTC
-	-	TRBV3-1/TRBV3-2	TRBJ1-2	CASSPHGDRLTF	TGTGCCAGCAGCCCCCATGGGGACCGGCTCACCTTC
-	TRBD1	TRBV6-6	TRBJ2-5	CASSRTGLNQETQYF	TGTGCCAGCAGCAGGACAGGGTTAAACCAAGAGACCCAGTACTTC
-	-	TRBV2	TRBJ1-1	CASSEGRMNTEAFF	TGTGCCAGCAGTGAGGGCAGAATGAACACTGAAGCTTTCTTT
-	-	TRBV6-6	TRBJ2-3	CASSYYQETQYF	TGTGCCAGCAGTTACTACCAGGAGACGCAGTATTTT
-	-	TRBV19	TRBJ1-5	CASSIGMDSYQPQHF	TGTGCCAGTAGTATAGGGATGGACAGTTATCAGCCCCAGCATTTT
-	-	TRBV28	TRBJ1-4	CASTFSTNEKLFF	TGTGCCAGCACCTTCTCAACTAATGAAAAACTGTTTTTT
-	-	TRBV2	TRBJ2-3	CASSGRGTDTQYF	TGTGCCAGCAGTGGTAGGGGTACGGATACGCAGTATTTT
-	TRBD1	TRBV10-3	TRBJ1-5	CATSEGNRGSNQPQHF	TGTGCCACAAGCGAGGGAAACAGGGGAAGCAATCAGCCCCAGCATTTT
-	-	TRBV19	TRBJ2-2	CASSMLGRQPEANTGELFF	TGTGCCAGTAGTATGTTGGGGAGGCAGCCAGAAGCGAACACCGGGGAGCTGTTTTTT